Listed here are 31 T cell receptor beta chains from one sample, sequenced in a study of memory CD4+ T cells and cytomegalovirus serostatus. Profiled with immunoSEQ multiplex PCR; TCRdb holds only in-frame clones, not every one. Of 80,000 or so clones detected, around 82% appear once; the ten largest clones hold approximately 2.4%. The sort gate was single viable CD3+CD4+CD8-CD45RO+ cells for memory CD4+ T cells. Sequencing was done on a sample of memory CD4+ T cells from blood. These TCRs come from an adult in good health and CMV-seropositive.

The V call is TRBV5-8, the J call TRBJ1-1, with TRBD1 as a possible D gene (6 bases). Looked up from germline, CDR1 is SGHTS and CDR2 is YDEGEE. This CDR3 contains 14 residues. Trimming cost V 4 bases and J 8 bases, with 18 bases left between them. The CDR3 protein is CASSRRDTLLEAFF. Here the CDR3 DNA reads TGTGCCAGCAGCCGCCGGGACACGCTGCTCGAAGCTTTCTTT.

This chain links TRBV28 with TRBJ2-7; D unclear. Germline V gene data show CDR1 as MDHEN and CDR2 as SYDVKM. This CDR3 comprises 13 residues. The V gene lost 6 bases and the J gene lost 5 bases, with 14 bases spanning the gap. The CDR3 reads CASSSMDRHEQYF. CDR3 bases: TGTGCCAGCAGCTCTATGGACCGGCACGAGCAGTACTTC.

This clone was detected only a few times. The V call is TRBV21-1, the J call TRBJ2-7; the table's TRBD1 call for D was not verified on the DNA. TRBV21-1 is given as a pseudogene. The CDR3 has 16 amino acids. The CDR3 DNA reads as TGTGCCAGCAGCTTAACGAGCCGGGACAGGAAGGGCGAGCAGTACGTC. It is translated as CASSLTSRDRKGEQYV.

This chain links TRBV30 with TRBJ2-5, with 7 bases aligning to TRBD1. CDR1 and CDR2 (germline): GTSNPN, SVGIG (reference sequence). V was clipped by 1 base and J by 3 bases; unmatched bases: 11. The CDR3 consists of 16 residues. The CDR3, as DNA: TGTGCCTGGAGTGGGGAGCCGGGACAGAGGGAAGAGACCCAGTACTTC. Translated: CAWSGEPGQREETQYF.

This clone was detected only a few times. This chain uses TRBV18 with TRBJ1-1; 8 bases map to TRBD1. Losses at the gene ends were 6 bases for V and 3 bases for J; bases not matched to a gene: 3. Germline loops: CDR1 KGHSH, CDR2 LQKENI. The CDR3 is 13 amino acids. CDR3 nucleotide sequence: TGTGCCAGCTCTGGGACAGGCGACACTGAAGCTTTCTTT. Translation gives CASSGTGDTEAFF.

This chain links TRBV19 with TRBJ2-1; D is tentatively TRBD1 or TRBD2 (5 bases each). CDR1 is LNHDA, CDR2 SQIVND, per germline (reference sequence). This CDR3 is built from 15 residues. V was trimmed by 5 bases and J by 5 bases, leaving 16 bases between them. CDR3 in amino acids: CASSASGTPHNEQFF. DNA of the CDR3: TGTGCCAGTAGTGCCTCCGGGACCCCTCACAATGAGCAGTTCTTC.

This clone is a singleton in its sample. The chain has TRBV6-6 and TRBJ2-5; TRBD1 or TRBD2 may be the D gene (5 bases each). Per the germline V gene, CDR1 is MNHNY and CDR2 is SVGAGI (reference sequence). V was pared by 0 bases and J by 5 bases, with 10 bases between. The CDR3 consists of 14 residues. As DNA, the CDR3 is TGTGCCAGCAGTTACTCCCGGGACCCGGAGACCCAGTACTTC. Translated: CASSYSRDPETQYF.

The chain recombines TRBV27 with TRBJ2-5; D may be TRBD1 (5 bases). Looked up from germline, CDR1 is MNHEY and CDR2 is SMNVEV (reference sequence). V lost 8 bases to trimming and J lost 4 bases, with 23 bases between them. The CDR3 is 16 amino acids. For the CDR3, the DNA is TGTGCCAGCGCACGCAACAGCAGGGTATCCGGAGAGACCCAGTACTTC. Protein sequence: CASARNSRVSGETQYF.

The chain links TRBV7-9 to TRBJ2-1; 8 bases map to TRBD1. V lost 3 bases and J lost 5; bases outside the gene matches: 6. The germline gives CDR1 SEHNR, CDR2 FQNEAQ (reference sequence). There are 15 residues in the CDR3. CDR3 sequence (DNA): TGTGCCAGCAGCTTTGACAGGGGCCTCGACAATGAGCAGTTCTTC. It yields the protein CASSFDRGLDNEQFF. Based on the CDR3 plus reference TRBV7-9 and TRBJ2-1, the full variable domain is DTGVSQNPRHKITKRGQNVTFRCDPISEHNRLYWYRQTLGQGPEFLTYFQNEAQLEKSRLLSDRFSAERPKGSFSTLEIQRTEQGDSAMYLCASSFDRGLDNEQFFGPGTRLTVL.

V usage is TRBV29-1 and J usage is TRBJ1-1; the D gene is possibly TRBD1 (6 bases). CDR3 size: 13 residues. CDR1 is SQVTM, CDR2 ANQGSEA, per germline. Trimming shortened V by 5 bases and J by 0 bases, and 10 bases separated the two germline ends. The CDR3 nucleotides are TGCAGCGTTTGGACAGAGCTGAACACTGAAGCTTTCTTT. This translates into CSVWTELNTEAFF.

J is TRBJ1-2 and V is TRBV5-4; 10 positions match TRBD1. Trimming took 2 bases from V and 6 from J; bases not matched to a gene: 7. The CDR3 consists of 15 residues. CDR1 and CDR2 (germline): SGHNT, YYREEE (reference sequence). CDR3 sequence: CASSFKGTGANGYTF. The CDR3 DNA sequence: TGTGCCAGCAGCTTTAAGGGGACAGGGGCGAATGGCTACACCTTC. The full variable domain, rest sourced from reference TRBV5-4 and TRBJ1-2, is ETGVTQSPTHLIKTRGQQVTLRCSSQSGHNTVSWYQQALGQGPQFIFQYYREEENGRGNFPPRFSGLQFPNYSSELNVNALELDDSALYLCASSFKGTGANGYTFGSGTRLTVV.

The chain uses TRBV5-4 and TRBJ2-1, with a tentative D call TRBD2 (6 bases). Per the germline V gene, CDR1 is SGHNT and CDR2 is YYREEE (reference sequence). CDR3 length: 14 amino acids. V dropped 3 bases and J dropped 6 bases, with 13 bases sitting between them. In DNA form, the CDR3 reads TGTGCCAGCAGCTCTCGGGACTTCGTCAATGAGCAGTTCTTC. Its protein product is CASSSRDFVNEQFF.

The V call is TRBV5-5, the J call TRBJ1-2; TRBD1 aligns across 7 bases. V lost 1 base to trimming and J lost 2 bases; unmatched junction nucleotides: 5. CDR3 size: 15 residues. The germline V gene has CDR1 SGHKS and CDR2 YYEKEE (reference sequence). CDR3 sequence (DNA): TGTGCCAGCAGCTTGTCAGGGGGGACCAACTATGGCTACACCTTC. Translated: CASSLSGGTNYGYTF. Full variable domain (outside the CDR3, taken from reference TRBV5-5 and TRBJ1-2): DAGVTQSPTHLIKTRGQQVTLRCSPISGHKSVSWYQQVLGQGPQFIFQYYEKEERGRGNFPDRFSARQFPNYSSELNVNALLLGDSALYLCASSLSGGTNYGYTFGSGTRLTVV.

This sequence joins TRBV19 and TRBJ1-1; D remains unclear. From germline, CDR1 is LNHDA and CDR2 SQIVND (reference sequence). There are 13 residues in the CDR3. The V gene lost 7 bases and the J gene lost 5 bases, with 14 bases spanning the gap. The CDR3 sequence is CASTFGVRTEAFF. CDR3 sequence (DNA): TGTGCCAGTACCTTTGGGGTTAGGACTGAAGCTTTCTTT. Full variable domain (remainder filled in from reference TRBV19 and TRBJ1-1): DGGITQSPKYLFRKEGQNVTLSCEQNLNHDAMYWYRQDPGQGLRLIYYSQIVNDFQKGDIAEGYSVSREKKESFPLTVTSAQKNPTAFYLCASTFGVRTEAFFGQGTRLTVV.

This clone has a single count. The J gene is TRBJ2-3, the V gene TRBV18; TRBD2 aligns across 9 bases. This CDR3 has 15 amino acids. The germline gives CDR1 KGHSH, CDR2 LQKENI. Trimming cost V 6 bases and J 2 bases; bases outside gene matches: 6. DNA for the CDR3: TGTGCCAGCTCTCAGCGGGGGGTCGACACAGATACGCAGTATTTT. Its translation: CASSQRGVDTDTQYF.

The chain combines TRBV11-3 with TRBJ2-5; D possibly corresponds to TRBD2 (6 bases). Trimming pared 3 bases from V and 1 base from J, leaving 9 bases between. The CDR3 consists of 14 residues. Germline V gives CDR1 SGHNT, CDR2 YENEEA. Here the CDR3 reads CASSFGLPQETQYF. CDR3 DNA sequence: TGTGCCAGCAGCTTCGGACTACCCCAAGAGACCCAGTACTTC.

The chain recombines TRBV5-4 with TRBJ2-1; D perhaps matches TRBD2 (7 bases). CDR3 length: 16 amino acids. V shed 4 bases and J shed 0 bases, with 14 bases lying between them. Germline CDR1 is SGHNT and CDR2 is YYREEE (reference sequence). CDR3: CASSLGGGTSYNEQFF. DNA of the CDR3: TGTGCCAGCAGCCTAGGGGGGGGAACCTCCTACAATGAGCAGTTCTTC.

This clone was found once. V gene TRBV18 combines with J gene TRBJ1-3; TRBD1 matches at 7 bases. The CDR3 is 16 amino acids. The V gene's germline CDR1 is KGHSH and CDR2 LQKENI. Losses at the gene ends were 4 bases for V and 0 bases for J; bases not matched to a gene: 6. Written as DNA, the CDR3 is TGTGCCAGCTCACAACGGACAGGCCCCTCTGGAAACACCATATATTTT. This encodes CASSQRTGPSGNTIYF.

This clone has only one observation. The gene calls are TRBV4-3 and TRBJ2-3, with D perhaps TRBD1 (5 bases). The CDR3 covers 16 residues. Germline V CDR1 and CDR2: LGHNA, YSLEER. The V gene lost 4 bases and the J gene lost 3 bases, with 17 bases spanning the gap. CDR3 protein: CASSPRGAFITDTQYF. The DNA for the CDR3 is TGCGCCAGCAGCCCCCGTGGGGCCTTTATAACAGATACGCAGTATTTT.

V and J are TRBV27 and TRBJ1-2; the match to TRBD1 covers 7 bases. The CDR3 runs 16 residues. Trimming cost V 3 bases and J 6 bases; bases outside gene matches: 13. The V gene's germline CDR1 is MNHEY and CDR2 SMNVEV (reference sequence). CDR3 protein: CASSFEPGDSSNGYTF. For the CDR3, the DNA is TGTGCCAGCAGTTTCGAACCGGGGGACAGCTCCAATGGCTACACCTTC.

The gene calls are TRBV5-1 and TRBJ1-4, with D uncertain. Deletions cut 7 bases from V and 0 bases from J, with 10 bases between. This CDR3 region has 14 residues. CDR1 and CDR2 from the germline V gene are SGHRS and YFSETQ. CDR3 amino acids: CASSPGTTNEKLFF. The DNA of the CDR3 is TGCGCCAGCTCCCCCGGAACAACTAATGAAAAACTGTTTTTT.

This chain connects TRBV11-1 to TRBJ1-1; D perhaps matches TRBD1 (5 bases). Germline V gene data show CDR1 as SGHAT and CDR2 as FQDESV (reference sequence). V was shortened by 10 bases and J by 0 bases, with 21 bases between the two germline ends. CDR3 length: 16 amino acids. The chain's CDR3 is CATVEGTQTMNTEAFF. CDR3 nucleotides: TGTGCCACCGTCGAGGGGACTCAGACGATGAACACTGAAGCTTTCTTT.

Many counts were recorded for this clone. This chain uses TRBV5-8 with TRBJ1-2; a weak D match, TRBD1 (5 bases). The CDR3 is 19 residues long. The V gene's germline CDR1 is SGHTS and CDR2 YDEGEE. Trimming cost V 3 bases and J 0 bases, with 24 bases left between them. The CDR3 coding sequence is TGTGCCAGCAGCTGGGGACCTTTGGACCCTACCATTTCTAACTATGGCTACACCTTC. The encoded protein is CASSWGPLDPTISNYGYTF.

This clone turned up a few times. The V and J genes are TRBV27 and TRBJ1-6; D might be TRBD1 (5 bases). Trimming removed 5 bases from V and 10 bases from J, with 15 bases in between. The CDR3 is 14 amino acids. Germline-derived CDR1 and CDR2 are MNHEY and SMNVEV (reference sequence). The DNA of the CDR3 is TGTGCCAGCAGTATTACCCTCCAGGGATCACCCCTCCACTTT. It translates to CASSITLQGSPLHF.

This clone was seen only a few times. The CDR3 sequence is CASSVAASSYEQYV. The CDR3 nucleotides read TGTGCCAGCAGCGTAGCGGCGAGCTCCTACGAGCAGTACGTC. The rearrangement uses TRBV7-2 and TRBJ2-7; maybe TRBD2 (6 bases). This CDR3 is built from 14 residues. From germline, CDR1 is SGHTA and CDR2 FQGNSA.

This clone has just one count. The chain has TRBV5-1 and TRBJ2-1; 16 bases are a match to TRBD2. The CDR3 length is 18 residues. J lost 8 bases, V lost 0 bases, and 8 bases had no gene match. The germline CDR1 and CDR2 sequences are SGHRS and YFSETQ. As DNA, the CDR3 is TGCGCCAGCAGCTTGGAAGGGACTAGCGGGGGGGAGTACGATGAGCAGTTCTTC. Translation gives CASSLEGTSGGEYDEQFF.

The V call is TRBV7-2, the J call TRBJ2-7; D might be TRBD1 or TRBD2, each matching 5 bases. CDR3 length: 16 amino acids. V gave up 0 bases and J gave up 5 bases, with 17 bases separating them. CDR1 is SGHTA and CDR2 is FQGNSA in the germline V gene. The DNA of the CDR3 is TGTGCCAGCAGCTTAGCACTAGGTGGGGCGAAAAACGAGCAGTACTTC. This gives the protein CASSLALGGAKNEQYF.

This clone appeared a few times. J is TRBJ1-2 and V is TRBV11-2, with D unresolved. V lost 5 bases, J lost 8 bases, and 15 bases lay in between. Germline loops: CDR1 SGHAT, CDR2 FQNNGV. The CDR3 length is 13 residues. The CDR3 DNA reads as TGTGCCAGCAGCCCCATTCGGACTCAGGGCTACACCTTC. Residues: CASSPIRTQGYTF.

This clone appeared once. The chain employs TRBV19 and TRBJ2-3, with D unresolved. V lost 2 bases, J lost 6 bases, and 12 bases lay in between. The length of the CDR3 is 14 residues. Per the germline V gene, CDR1 is LNHDA and CDR2 is SQIVND (reference sequence). CDR3 sequence (DNA): TGTGCCAGTAGTATAAGGGTGGAAGCGGATACGCAGTATTTT. Its translation: CASSIRVEADTQYF.

The rearrangement joins TRBV2 to TRBJ1-2; 11 positions match TRBD1. Losses at the gene ends were 3 bases for V and 7 bases for J; bases not matched to a gene: 7. The germline gives CDR1 SNHLY, CDR2 FYNNEI. This CDR3 is built from 15 residues. CDR3 nucleotide sequence: TGTGCCAGCAGTGATAATGGACAGGGGGCTTTTGGCTACACCTTC. Translated: CASSDNGQGAFGYTF.

The V call is TRBV5-1, the J call TRBJ2-4; D not resolved. V was clipped by 0 bases and J by 6 bases, with 13 bases between them. This CDR3 contains 15 residues. From germline, CDR1 is SGHRS and CDR2 YFSETQ. The CDR3 reads CASSLAPTEGNIQYF. CDR3 coding DNA: TGCGCCAGCAGCTTGGCTCCTACCGAAGGAAACATTCAGTACTTC.